A single sample gave rise to the 15 T cell receptor beta chains below, sequenced in a study of blood T cell repertoires in COVID-19. Only in-frame clones appear in the TCRdb table, and some are missing; sequencing was by immunoSEQ multiplex PCR. This sample yields fewer than 350,000 clones, of which 70% to 90% are seen a single time; less than 2.5% belongs to the top ten. Sample: PBMCs or T cells enriched from blood (not recorded which). The receptors were sampled from a man aged 25-45 years who had recovered from COVID-19.

The genes are TRBV5-1 and TRBJ2-7; D perhaps matches TRBD2 (6 bases). CDR3 size: 12 residues. V was clipped by 5 bases and J by 12 bases, with 18 bases between them. Germline V lookup: CDR1 SGHRS, CDR2 YFSETQ. The CDR3 DNA reads as TGCGCCAGCAGTCCCGGGCAGGGAGGACTGTACTTC. Protein sequence: CASSPGQGGLYF. Using reference TRBV5-1 and TRBJ2-7 for the parts outside the CDR3, the full variable domain is KAGVTQTPRYLIKTRGQQVTLSCSPISGHRSVSWYQQTPGQGLQFLFEYFSETQRNKGNFPGRFSGRQFSNSRSEMNVSTLELGDSALYLCASSPGQGGLYFGPGTRLTVT.

This sequence joins TRBV4-3 and TRBJ1-4, with TRBD1 identical over 9 bases. The CDR3 sequence is 16 residues long. Germline lookup yields CDR1 LGHNA and CDR2 YSLEER. V was pared by 1 base and J by 6 bases, with 6 bases of the junction left unmatched. The CDR3 region has the DNA TGCGCCAGCAGCCAAGGGTCTGGACAGGGGCATGAAAAACTGTTTTTT. It is translated as CASSQGSGQGHEKLFF.

The V and J genes are TRBV7-8 and TRBJ2-7; D gene uncertain. The germline V gene has CDR1 SGHVS and CDR2 FQNEAQ. The ends were cut back, 2 bases at V and 2 bases at J, with 10 bases in the middle. This CDR3 spans 14 amino acids. CDR3 amino acids: CASSLWAVAYEQYF. The CDR3 nucleotides are TGTGCCAGCAGCTTATGGGCAGTTGCCTACGAGCAGTACTTC.

The rearrangement uses TRBV7-6 and TRBJ1-6, with D perhaps TRBD1 (5 bases). Between the trimmed V and J ends, which lost 5 bases and 4 bases, there was a span of 12 bases. Germline loops: CDR1 SGHVS, CDR2 FNYEAQ. The CDR3 spans 15 residues. The CDR3 DNA follows: TGTGCCAGCAGCATCCAGGGCAGATATAATTCACCCCTCCACTTT. It translates to CASSIQGRYNSPLHF.

This clone showed up just once. The chain joins TRBV5-8 to TRBJ1-2, with 11 bases identical to TRBD1. The CDR3 extends over 15 amino acids. Germline CDR1 and CDR2: SGHTS and YDEGEE. V lost 1 base and J lost 7; bases outside the gene matches: 6. CDR3 nucleotide sequence: TGTGCCAGCAGCTTGACCGGACAGGGGGCGGGTGGCTACACCTTC. Translated, it gives CASSLTGQGAGGYTF.

J is TRBJ2-7 and V is TRBV9; TRBD2 aligns across 11 bases. CDR3 length: 14 residues. CDR1 is SGDLS and CDR2 is YYNGEE in the germline V gene. V was pared by 5 bases and J by 3 bases, with 4 bases of the junction left unmatched. CDR3 DNA sequence: TGTGCCAGCAGTGCCGGGACTAGCGGCTACGAGCAGTACTTC. Amino acids: CASSAGTSGYEQYF.

The gene calls are TRBV6-5 and TRBJ1-5; D gene uncertain. V was clipped by 4 bases and J by 9 bases, with 19 bases between them. This CDR3 is built from 15 residues. Germline loops: CDR1 MNHEY, CDR2 SVGAGI. The CDR3 region is CASSSRRSKSAPQHF. CDR3 bases: TGTGCCAGCAGTTCACGTCGAAGTAAGAGCGCGCCCCAGCATTTT.

The rearrangement uses TRBV5-8 and TRBJ2-3, with 8 bases fitting TRBD2. Trimming removed 0 bases from V and 5 bases from J; junction bases left unmatched: 8. The CDR3 totals 16 residues. CDR1 and CDR2 (germline): SGHTS, YDEGEE. The CDR3 region has the DNA TGTGCCAGCAGCTTGGGGGTCGGGGGGGTTCAAGATACGCAGTATTTT. It translates to CASSLGVGGVQDTQYF.

This chain connects TRBV19 to TRBJ1-1, with 7 bases identical to TRBD1. Germline loops: CDR1 LNHDA, CDR2 SQIVND (reference sequence). J gave up 4 bases and V 3 bases, and 8 bases lay outside the gene matches. There are 15 residues in the CDR3. For the CDR3, the DNA is TGTGCCAGTAGTATCGGGACAGTTTTTGCCACTGAAGCTTTCTTT. This sequence encodes CASSIGTVFATEAFF.

As concerns this clone: The sample contains more than one DNA sequence encoding this CDR3. This rearrangement joins TRBV5-8 to TRBJ2-7, with D possibly being TRBD1 (5 bases). Per the germline V gene, CDR1 is SGHTS and CDR2 is YDEGEE. The CDR3 is 14 residues long. V lost 0 bases, J lost 4 bases, and 11 bases lay in between. CDR3 region: CASSLGQGLYEQYF. The CDR3 DNA is TGTGCCAGCAGCTTGGGGCAGGGATTGTACGAGCAGTACTTC.

V usage is TRBV18 and J usage is TRBJ2-5; TRBD2 matches 9 bases. The trim removed 0 bases at V and 5 bases at J, leaving 7 bases unmatched. CDR1 and CDR2 from the germline V gene are KGHSH and LQKENI. The length of the CDR3 is 16 residues. The CDR3 sequence: CASSPPGLALGETQYF. CDR3 DNA sequence: TGTGCCAGCTCACCACCGGGACTAGCCCTTGGGGAGACCCAGTACTTC.

The chain combines TRBV2 with TRBJ1-6, with 11 bases that match TRBD1. Germline V lookup: CDR1 SNHLY, CDR2 FYNNEI. The CDR3 is made up of 15 amino acids. V lost 7 bases to trimming and J lost 9 bases; unmatched junction nucleotides: 8. The CDR3 region has the DNA TGTGCCAGCAAGCCCAGAGGGACAGGGGGTTCACCCCTCCACTTT. Translated, it gives CASKPRGTGGSPLHF.

This chain connects TRBV5-4 to TRBJ2-7, with D unclear. Germline CDR1 reads SGHNT; CDR2 reads YYREEE (reference sequence). This CDR3 comprises 13 residues. The V end lost 2 bases, the J end lost 1 base, and 7 bases lay between the germline ends. The CDR3 DNA is TGTGCCAGCAGCTTCCGGGTGTCCTACGAGCAGTACTTC. Protein: CASSFRVSYEQYF.

CDR3 nucleotide sequence: TGTGCCAGTATGAATAGGACGGGGAAGAACACCGGGGAGCTGTTTTTT. This translates into CASMNRTGKNTGELFF. The chain has TRBV19 and TRBJ2-2, with D maybe TRBD2 (5 bases). Germline-derived CDR1 and CDR2 are LNHDA and SQIVND (reference sequence). There are 16 residues in the CDR3. Trimming removed 7 bases at V and 1 base at J, with 16 bases between.

The chain is built from TRBV12-3 or TRBV12-4 and TRBJ2-5; 7 bases are shared with TRBD1. Unmatched junction bases numbered 4, after V lost 6 bases and J lost 3 bases. CDR3 length: 13 residues. CDR3 nucleotide sequence: TGTGCCAGCAGCGGGACAGCGAAAGAGACCCAGTACTTC. Its translation: CASSGTAKETQYF.